The 9 T cell receptor beta chains below were found in one sample sequenced in a study of blood T cell repertoires in COVID-19. Clones were sequenced by immunoSEQ multiplex PCR, and TCRdb holds only the in-frame ones, with some missing. Of a few hundred thousand clones in the sample, around 84% were seen once. What was sequenced was peripheral blood. The source is a woman aged 55-70 years with COVID-19, enrolled during active disease.

In this sample, this clone turned up a few times. The rearrangement uses TRBV9 and TRBJ1-3; a possible D gene is TRBD1 (5 bases). The CDR3 totals 14 residues. Between the trimmed V and J ends, which lost 2 bases and 2 bases, there was a span of 8 bases. Germline V gene data show CDR1 as SGDLS and CDR2 as YYNGEE. DNA of the CDR3: TGTGCCAGCAGCGTCTCGGGGGCTGGAAACACCATATATTTT. This encodes CASSVSGAGNTIYF.

The V gene is TRBV4-2, the J gene TRBJ2-2, with TRBD2 matching 8 bases. Trimming removed 5 bases from V and 0 bases from J; junction bases left unmatched: 5. The CDR3 consists of 16 residues. Germline lookup yields CDR1 LGHNA and CDR2 YNFKEQ. CDR3 region: CASSSTSEANTGELFF. The CDR3 DNA is TGTGCCAGCAGCTCGACTAGCGAAGCGAACACCGGGGAGCTGTTTTTT.

V usage is TRBV27 and J usage is TRBJ2-7; D is perhaps TRBD2 (6 bases). Trimming cost V 5 bases and J 2 bases, with 19 bases left between them. This CDR3 region has 16 residues. CDR1 is MNHEY and CDR2 is SMNVEV in the germline V gene (reference sequence). This CDR3 reads CASSPPGLPGAYEQYF. CDR3 nucleotides: TGTGCCAGCAGTCCGCCCGGACTACCCGGCGCCTACGAGCAGTACTTC.

In nucleotides, the CDR3 is TGTGCCAGCAGCTTTGGAGGACTTTACAATGAGCAGTTCTTC. It codes for CASSFGGLYNEQFF. The chain combines TRBV11-1 with TRBJ2-1; the D gene is possibly TRBD2 (5 bases). Germline V gives CDR1 SGHAT, CDR2 FQDESV (reference sequence). There are 14 residues in the CDR3. The germline V and J ends were trimmed by 3 bases and 4 bases, with 10 bases remaining between them.

The chain joins TRBV5-5 to TRBJ1-5, with 8 bases that match TRBD1. The CDR3 extends over 16 amino acids. CDR1 and CDR2 (germline): SGHKS, YYEKEE (reference sequence). With 3 bases clipped from V and 3 bases from J, the junction kept 8 bases outside the gene matches. The CDR3 sequence: CASSSIPGGFNQPQHF. The CDR3 nucleotides read TGTGCCAGCAGCTCTATACCAGGGGGCTTCAATCAGCCCCAGCATTTT.

CDR3 sequence (DNA): TGTGCCAGCACAGGCCAGGGTTCACCCCTCCACTTT. This sequence encodes CASTGQGSPLHF. The chain uses TRBV6-5 and TRBJ1-6, with a tentative D call TRBD1 (5 bases). The germline gives CDR1 MNHEY, CDR2 SVGAGI. Trimming removed 7 bases from V and 9 bases from J, with 10 bases in between. The CDR3 sequence is 12 residues long.

J is TRBJ2-7 and V is TRBV11-2; 7 positions agree with TRBD2. CDR1 is SGHAT, CDR2 FQNNGV, per germline. CDR3 size: 15 residues. With 5 bases clipped from V and 2 bases from J, the junction kept 9 bases outside the gene matches. The CDR3 region has the DNA TGTGCCAGCAGCCGGGGACTATACCAAACCTACGAGCAGTACTTC. It specifies CASSRGLYQTYEQYF.

The rearrangement joins TRBV3-1 (or the pseudogene TRBV3-2) to TRBJ2-5; 10 bases are a match to TRBD2. This CDR3 has 15 residues. Germline CDR1 LGHDT, CDR2 YNNKEL (reference sequence). V dropped 5 bases and J dropped 4; count of bases not matched to a gene: 7. The CDR3 reads CASSFRTSGRETQYF. CDR3 bases: TGTGCCAGCAGCTTTCGGACTAGCGGTAGAGAGACCCAGTACTTC.

CDR3 coding DNA: TGTGCCAGCAGCTTAGTCCTTTGGGGGCACGACGAGCAGTACTTC. Translating it yields CASSLVLWGHDEQYF. The V call is TRBV11-2, the J call TRBJ2-7; D may be TRBD1 (6 bases). The CDR3 is 15 amino acids. V was clipped by 1 base and J by 5 bases, with 15 bases between them. Germline V gene data show CDR1 as SGHAT and CDR2 as FQNNGV.